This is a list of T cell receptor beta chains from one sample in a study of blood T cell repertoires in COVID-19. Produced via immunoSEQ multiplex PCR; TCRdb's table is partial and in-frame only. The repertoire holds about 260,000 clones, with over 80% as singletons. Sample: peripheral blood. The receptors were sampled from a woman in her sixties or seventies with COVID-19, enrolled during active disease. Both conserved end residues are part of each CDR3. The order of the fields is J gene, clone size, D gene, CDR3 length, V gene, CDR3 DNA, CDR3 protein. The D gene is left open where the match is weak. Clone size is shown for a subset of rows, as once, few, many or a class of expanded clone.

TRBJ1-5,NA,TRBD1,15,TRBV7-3,TGTGCCAGCAGCTTAACGGCGACAGGGGGCCAGCCCCAGCATTTT,CASSLTATGGQPQHF
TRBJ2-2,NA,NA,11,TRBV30,TGTGCCTGGGCGAGGGCCGGGGAGCTGTTTTTT,CAWARAGELFF
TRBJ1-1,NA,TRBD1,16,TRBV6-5,TGTGCCAGCAGTTACTCCCCCAAGACAGGGCTTACTGAAGCTTTCTTT,CASSYSPKTGLTEAFF
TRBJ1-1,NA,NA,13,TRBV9,TGTGCCAGCAGCCCTCGGGTGAACACTGAAGCTTTCTTT,CASSPRVNTEAFF
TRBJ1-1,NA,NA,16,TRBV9,TGTGCCAGCACCTTAGGGGGGGGCTCTGCGGACACTGAAGCTTTCTTT,CASTLGGGSADTEAFF
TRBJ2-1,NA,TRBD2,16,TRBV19,TGTGCCAGTAGTCGCGCCGGGACTAGCGGGAGTAACGAGCAGTTCTTC,CASSRAGTSGSNEQFF
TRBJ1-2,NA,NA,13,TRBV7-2,TGTGCCAGCAGCTCCCTTGAGGGTCTTGGCTACACCTTC,CASSSLEGLGYTF
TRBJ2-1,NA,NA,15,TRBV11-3,TGTGCCAGCAGCTTAGGGGAGAGCTCCTACAATGAGCAGTTCTTC,CASSLGESSYNEQFF
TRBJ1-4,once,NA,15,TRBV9,TGTGCCAGCAGCGTACTCACCCCGGGGGGGGAAAAACTGTTTTTT,CASSVLTPGGEKLFF
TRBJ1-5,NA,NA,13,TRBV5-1,TGCGCCAGCAGCTTGGATCAGAATCAGCCCCAGCATTTT,CASSLDQNQPQHF
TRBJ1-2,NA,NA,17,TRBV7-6,TGTGCCAGCAGCTTAGCAGGACGCAACAGGCTAAGTGATGGCTACACCTTC,CASSLAGRNRLSDGYTF
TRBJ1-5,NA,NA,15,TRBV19,TGTGCCAGTAGTATGGCAGGGCTTAGCAATCAGCCCCAGCATTTT,CASSMAGLSNQPQHF
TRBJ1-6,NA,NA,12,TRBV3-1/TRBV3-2,TGTGCCAGCAGCCATCGTGATTCACCCCTCCACTTT,CASSHRDSPLHF
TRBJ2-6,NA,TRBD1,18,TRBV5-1,TGCGCCAGCAGCTTGGCCGGGACAGGGGCTACTGGGGCCAACGTCCTGACTTTC,CASSLAGTGATGANVLTF
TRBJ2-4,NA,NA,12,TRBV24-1,TGTGCCACCAGTGATGCGGGCCTTCCCCAGTACTTC,CATSDAGLPQYF
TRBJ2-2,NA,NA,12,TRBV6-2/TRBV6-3,TGTGCCAGCAGTTACACTCCAGGGGAGCTGTTTTTT,CASSYTPGELFF
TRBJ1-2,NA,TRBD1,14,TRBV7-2,TGTGCCAGCAGCCCCCAGGGGGGCTCAGATGGCTACACCTTC,CASSPQGGSDGYTF
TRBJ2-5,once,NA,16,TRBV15,TGTGCCACCAGCACAAGGGTCGGCGGGCCAGGAGAGACCCAGTACTTC,CATSTRVGGPGETQYF
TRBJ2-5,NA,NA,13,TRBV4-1,TGCGCCAGCAGCCAAGTCTTTTCAGAGACCCAGTACTTC,CASSQVFSETQYF
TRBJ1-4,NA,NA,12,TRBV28,TGTGCCAGCAGTTTATTAACAGGGTCGGTGTTTTTT,CASSLLTGSVFF
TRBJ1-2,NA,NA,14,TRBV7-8,TGTGCCAGCAGCTTAGGATCCGGGGTTGGTGGCTACACCTTC,CASSLGSGVGGYTF
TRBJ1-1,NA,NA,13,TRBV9,TGTGCCAGCAGCGTAGCAGAGAACACTGAAGCTTTCTTT,CASSVAENTEAFF
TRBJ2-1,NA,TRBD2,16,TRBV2,TGTGCCAGCAGTCGGCCGGGACTAGCGGGAGTCAATGAGCAGTTCTTC,CASSRPGLAGVNEQFF
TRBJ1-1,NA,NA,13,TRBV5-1,TGCGCCAGCAGCTTGGGGGGGCCAGCTGAAGCTTTCTTT,CASSLGGPAEAFF
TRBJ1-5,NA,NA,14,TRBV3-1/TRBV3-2,TGTGCCAGCAGCCCGCGTCCTAGCAATCAGCCCCAGCATTTT,CASSPRPSNQPQHF
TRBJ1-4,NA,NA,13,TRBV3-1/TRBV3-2,TGTGCCAGCAGCCCCCCGGGGGGTGGAAAACTGTTTTTT,CASSPPGGGKLFF
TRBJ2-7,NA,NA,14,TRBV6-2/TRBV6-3,TGTGCCAGCAGTTACTGGAAGGGGGCCTACGAGCAGTACTTC,CASSYWKGAYEQYF
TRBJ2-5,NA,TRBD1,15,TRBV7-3,TGTGCCAGCAGGCCGACAGGGTATAAGGGAGAGACCCAGTACTTC,CASRPTGYKGETQYF
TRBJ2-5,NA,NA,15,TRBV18,TGTGCCAGCTCACCGAACCCACCGAGGCAAGAGACCCAGTACTTC,CASSPNPPRQETQYF
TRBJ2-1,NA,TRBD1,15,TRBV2,TGTGCCAGCAGTGAAACAGGGGGCTCCTACAATGAGCAGTTCTTC,CASSETGGSYNEQFF
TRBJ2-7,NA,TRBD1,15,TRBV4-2,TGTGCCAGCAGCCTCACAGGGGGCGCCCCAAACGAGCAGTACTTC,CASSLTGGAPNEQYF
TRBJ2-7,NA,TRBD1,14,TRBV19,TGTGCCAGTAGTATAAGACAGGGGTCCTACGAGCAGTACTTC,CASSIRQGSYEQYF
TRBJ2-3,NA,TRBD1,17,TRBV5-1,TGCGCCAGCAGCCTAGACAGGGTAGGGACCCCCACAGATACGCAGTATTTT,CASSLDRVGTPTDTQYF
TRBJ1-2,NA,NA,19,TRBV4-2,TGTGCCAGCAGCCAAGATGTTGGAGGAGGGGCGGCTTCAGAAGATGGCTACACCTTC,CASSQDVGGGAASEDGYTF
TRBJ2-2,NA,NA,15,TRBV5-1,TGCGCCAGCAGCCCAATGACAGGAGACACCGGGGAGCTGTTTTTT,CASSPMTGDTGELFF
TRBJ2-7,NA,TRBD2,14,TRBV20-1,TGCAGTGCTAGTCTTCCGGGAGGGCCCTACGAGCAGTACTTC,CSASLPGGPYEQYF
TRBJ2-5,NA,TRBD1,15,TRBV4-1,TGCGCCAGCAGCCAAGGCGGACAGGGCCAAGAGACCCAGTACTTC,CASSQGGQGQETQYF
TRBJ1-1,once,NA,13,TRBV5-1,TGCGCCAGCAGCACGGGGAGTAACACTGAAGCTTTCTTT,CASSTGSNTEAFF
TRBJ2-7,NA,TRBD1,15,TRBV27,TGTGCCAGCAGTTTAAGGGGGACAGGGGTCTACGAGCAGTACTTC,CASSLRGTGVYEQYF
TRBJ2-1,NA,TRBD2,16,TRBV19,TGTGCCAGTAGTATAGATGGAACTAGCGGGAAAGGTGAGCAGTTCTTC,CASSIDGTSGKGEQFF